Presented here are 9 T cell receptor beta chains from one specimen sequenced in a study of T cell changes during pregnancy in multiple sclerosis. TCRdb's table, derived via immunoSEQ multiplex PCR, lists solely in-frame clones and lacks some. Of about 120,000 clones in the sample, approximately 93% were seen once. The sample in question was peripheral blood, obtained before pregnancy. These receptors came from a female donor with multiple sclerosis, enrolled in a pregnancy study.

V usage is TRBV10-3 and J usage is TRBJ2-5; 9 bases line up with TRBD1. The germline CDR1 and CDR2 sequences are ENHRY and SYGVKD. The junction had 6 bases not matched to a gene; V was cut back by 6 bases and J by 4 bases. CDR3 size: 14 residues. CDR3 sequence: CAIREDRGGETQYF. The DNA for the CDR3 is TGTGCCATCAGGGAAGACAGGGGGGGAGAGACCCAGTACTTC.

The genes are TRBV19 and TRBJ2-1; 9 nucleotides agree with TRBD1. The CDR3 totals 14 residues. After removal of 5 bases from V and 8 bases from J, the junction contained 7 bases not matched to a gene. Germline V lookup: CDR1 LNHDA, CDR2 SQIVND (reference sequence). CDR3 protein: CASSWDRVGYEQFF. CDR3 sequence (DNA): TGTGCCAGTAGTTGGGACAGGGTGGGGTATGAGCAGTTCTTC.

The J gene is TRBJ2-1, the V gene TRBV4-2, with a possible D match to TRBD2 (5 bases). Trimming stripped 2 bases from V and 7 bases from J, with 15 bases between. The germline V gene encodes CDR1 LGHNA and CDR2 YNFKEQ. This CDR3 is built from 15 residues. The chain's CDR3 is CASSQTRNTGNEQFF. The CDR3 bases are TGTGCCAGCAGCCAAACACGGAATACGGGAAATGAGCAGTTCTTC.

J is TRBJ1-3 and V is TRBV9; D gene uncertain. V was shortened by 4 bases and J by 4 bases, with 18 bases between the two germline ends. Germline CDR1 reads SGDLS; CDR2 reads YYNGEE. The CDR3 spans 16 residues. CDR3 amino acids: CASSPHLSATGNTIYF. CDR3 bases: TGTGCCAGCAGCCCACACCTATCAGCGACCGGAAACACCATATATTTT.

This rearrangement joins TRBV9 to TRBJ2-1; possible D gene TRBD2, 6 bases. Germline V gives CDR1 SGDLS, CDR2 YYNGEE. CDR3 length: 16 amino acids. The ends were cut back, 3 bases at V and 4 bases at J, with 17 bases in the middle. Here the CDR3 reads CASSASSGLPYNEQFF. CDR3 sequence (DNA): TGTGCCAGCAGCGCATCTTCGGGACTGCCGTACAATGAGCAGTTCTTC.

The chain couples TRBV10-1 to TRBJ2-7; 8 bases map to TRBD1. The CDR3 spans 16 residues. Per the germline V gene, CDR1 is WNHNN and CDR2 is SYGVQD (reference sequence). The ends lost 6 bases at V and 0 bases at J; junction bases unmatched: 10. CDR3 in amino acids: CASRIRDRSVSYEQYF. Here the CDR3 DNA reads TGCGCCAGCAGGATAAGGGACAGGTCAGTCTCCTACGAGCAGTACTTC.

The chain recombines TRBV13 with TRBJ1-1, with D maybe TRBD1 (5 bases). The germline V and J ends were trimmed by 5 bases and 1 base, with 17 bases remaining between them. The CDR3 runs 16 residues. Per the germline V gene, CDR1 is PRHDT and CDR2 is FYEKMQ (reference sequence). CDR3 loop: CASSQVGSDRNTEAFF. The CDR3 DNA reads TGTGCCAGCAGCCAAGTAGGAAGTGACAGGAACACTGAAGCTTTCTTT.

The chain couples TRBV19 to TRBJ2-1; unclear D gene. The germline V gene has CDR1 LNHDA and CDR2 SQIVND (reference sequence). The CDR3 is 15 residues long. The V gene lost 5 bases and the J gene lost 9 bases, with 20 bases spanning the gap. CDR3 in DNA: TGTGCCAGTAGTTATCTGAATCGGGTGGGTAGTGAGCAGTTCTTC. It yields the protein CASSYLNRVGSEQFF.

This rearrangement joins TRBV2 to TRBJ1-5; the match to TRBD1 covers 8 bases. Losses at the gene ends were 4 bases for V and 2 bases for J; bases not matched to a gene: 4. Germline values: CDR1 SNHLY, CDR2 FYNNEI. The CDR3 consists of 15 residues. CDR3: CASSARTGRNQPQHF. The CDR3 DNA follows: TGTGCCAGCAGTGCCAGGACAGGGCGCAATCAGCCCCAGCATTTT.